This T cell receptor (beta chain) emerged from a study of post-analysis software for immune sequencing data. The CDR3 has 14 residues. Germline V gives CDR1 DFQATT, CDR2 SNEGSKA (reference sequence). Regarding the study as a whole: The study found significantly lower normalized Chao1 diversity in multiple sclerosis patients than in controls. Co-batched samples clustered tightly together by F measure. Included in a set of roughly five TRBV segments more frequent in patients than controls were TRBV5-6, TRBV5-1 and TRBV20-1.

In the case of this clonotype: Its antigen remains unknown. At one of its ends the junction is not consistent with the germline gene, which may arise from a read error.

Unique molecular identifiers featured in each of the TCR beta cDNA libraries. It was from about 1 to 10 million T cells that 450,000 to 550,000 cDNA molecules came. TCRdb re-derived calls from the PCR reads in MiXCR, one entry per CDR3 protein. The repertoire holds 700,000 to 800,000 distinct CDR3 sequences, with about 32% as singletons. Sequenced sample: blood. The sequence was collected from a girl aged 5-17 years with multiple sclerosis. This sequence joins TRBV20-1 and TRBJ2-2; either TRBD1 or TRBD2 may fit D (6 bases each). In nucleotides, the CDR3 is TGCAGTGCGACAGGAGGGAGTCTCCGCGGGGAGCGGTTTTTT. It specifies CSATGGSLRGERFF.